A single T cell receptor beta chain is shown here with its context. Its antigen has not been determined. Base qualities are missing; no much larger clone stands one base away. TCRbeta CDR3 regions were amplified from genomic DNA by means of the immunoSEQ Assay, a bias-controlled multiplex PCR. Under the source paper's analysis protocol: The number of nucleated cells in each sample was estimated by amplification of reference gene primers within the assay. To quantify the absolute abundance of each unique TCRbeta CDR3 rearrangement, sequence reads were collapsed and filtered. For each sample, productive Simpson clonality was calculated by taking the square root of Simpson's diversity index across productive rearrangements. Drawn from immuneACCESS, this table holds only the in-frame rearrangements with V and J called that TCRdb kept. Clones are partly lost; checked studies trace under half to an unresolved V gene and leave the rest unexplained. The DNA was the basis for D and trimming; V, J and clone size are from that table. The sample has 43,000 or so clones on record, around 86% of them singletons. The ten largest clones take up 7% to 8.5% of the sample.

This sample was taken from a study of blood T cell repertoires in COVID-19 (dated by TCRdb to about 2020). Study-level background: The collaborator samples originated in the United States, Italy and Spain and spanned the acute and convalescent phases of COVID-19. The prospective study material was composed of cDNA or gDNA derived from T cells, B-cell-depleted T cells, or PBMCs. Deeply sampled blood TCRbeta repertoires from subjects exposed to, actively infected with, or recovered from COVID-19 were included in the dataset. The repertoires were made available in a free public database intended to serve as a resource for research on the immune response to SARS-CoV-2. Samples came from the ongoing ImmuneRACE study (first 160 participants) plus 1,254 subjects from 6 global collaborators. A de-identified subject ID, COVID-19 status, age in years and sex were almost always included in the sample metadata. HLA class I and class II types, where available, came from metadata supplied by the sample provider rather than from assay-based typing. General study outcomes and caveats: The quantity of clinical and demographic metadata differed by source and by participant and was supplied without curation.

Whole blood was collected in K2EDTA tubes by collaborating institutions according to the institutions' own protocols. For TCRbeta analysis, collaborators shipped samples in one of three forms: frozen whole blood, isolated PBMCs, or DNA extracted from either of those sample types. As encoded in the germline V gene, CDR1 is SGHAT while CDR2 is FQNNGV. From the cysteine through the phenylalanine, the CDR3 covers 13 amino acids. Here the CDR3 DNA is all that survives: 39 bases in frame from base 1. V is clipped by 1 base and J by 4 bases, and the sequence between their germline boundaries is 6 bases long.

The sequence was obtained from a man aged 55-75 years with active COVID-19. Sequencing was carried out using peripheral blood. The V and J genes are TRBV11-2 and TRBJ2-3; tentative D gene TRBD1, with 5 bases matching. The DNA sequence follows: TGTGCCAGCAGCTTAGGGGGCGCAGATACGCAGTATTTT. Its coded protein is CASSLGGADTQYF. Full variable domain (CDR3 extended with the reference TRBV11-2 and TRBJ2-3 proteins): EAGVAQSPRYKIIEKRQSVAFWCNPISGHATLYWYQQILGQGPKLLIQFQNNGVVDDSQLPKDRFSAERLKGVDSTLKIQPAKLEDSAVYLCASSLGGADTQYFGPGTRLTVL.